This T cell receptor (beta chain) was recorded in a study of CD8 T cells in Susac syndrome. Sequencing of TCR beta was carried out in blood CD8+ and CD4+ T cells. Patients with stable or active relapsing-remitting disease, all of them treatment-naive, made up the multiple sclerosis controls. Negative isolation was applied to CD8+ and CD4+ T cells, and FACS enrichment was applied to TEMRA cells. CDR1 SNHLY and CDR2 FYNNEI come from the germline V gene. V was clipped by 0 bases and J by 10 bases, with 7 bases between them. The CDR3 covers 12 residues. RNA was extracted with the RNeasy kit, and a quantity of about 0.45 to 1 ug was reverse transcribed using random hexamers. An immunoSEQ multiplex PCR amplified TCR beta CDR3 over 54 Vbeta and 13 Jbeta. TCRdb independently ran MiXCR on the immunoSEQ multiplex PCR reads; one entry per CDR3 protein. Here the sample spans some 100,000 distinct CDR3 sequences, approximately 93% being singletons.

Sequencing was performed on CD4+ T cells from PBMCs. The V gene is TRBV2, the J gene TRBJ2-1; D remains ambiguous. The clonotype was recovered from a human donor with multiple sclerosis. Here the CDR3 reads CASSEARREQFF. The CDR3, as DNA: TGTGCCAGCAGTGAAGCCCGCAGGGAGCAGTTCTTC.